This is a list of T cell receptor beta chains from one sample in a study of post-analysis software for immune sequencing data. A single record per CDR3 protein comes from TCRdb applying MiXCR to the PCR reads. The sample carries 450,000 or so distinct CDR3 sequences, roughly 45% recorded once. The source material was blood. The receptors originated from a girl under 18 with multiple sclerosis. Each CDR3 is given with its conserved first and last residue. The D gene is left open where the match is weak. Only part of the rows carry a size: once, few, many, or a class if the clone is expanded.

.	.	TRBJ2-2	TRBV7-2	TGTGCCAGCAGCTTAGTGAGGGAGGCACCCGGGGAGCGGTTTTTT	CASSLVREAPGERFF
TRBD2	few	TRBJ2-1	TRBV7-8	TGTGCCAGCAACAAAGCGGGGCCCCAGCAGTTCTTC	CASNKAGPQQFF
TRBD1	.	TRBJ1-1	TRBV27	TGTGCCAGCAGCCAGGACAGGGGGCTCGCTGAAGCTTTCTTT	CASSQDRGLAEAFF
.	.	TRBJ1-1	TRBV7-2	TGTGCCAGCAGCCGAGAGGGCAGGGTCACTGAAGCTTTCTTT	CASSREGRVTEAFF
TRBD2	.	TRBJ2-1	TRBV9	TGTGCCAGCAGCCCACGGGACTATTCCCACAATGAGCAGTTCTTC	CASSPRDYSHNEQFF
.	.	TRBJ1-5	TRBV28	TGTGCCAGCAGGACCAGGACTGGCCGGTATCAGCCCCAGCATTTT	CASRTRTGRYQPQHF
.	.	TRBJ2-5	TRBV6-5	TGTGCCAGCACCCGGGCTGCGACCCAGTACTTC	CASTRAATQYF
.	few	TRBJ2-7	TRBV5-1	TGCGCCAGCAGCTTTAGTTCCTACAGGAACGAGCAGTACTTC	CASSFSSYRNEQYF
.	few	TRBJ2-7	TRBV3-1	TGTGCCAGCAGCCAGGTTACGACTAGCTACGAGCAGTACTTC	CASSQVTTSYEQYF
TRBD2	.	TRBJ2-7	TRBV5-1	TGCGCCAGCAGCTATCGAAACCCCCAGGGACTAGCGGGAGACAGGGAGCAGTACTTC	CASSYRNPQGLAGDREQYF
.	.	TRBJ1-5	TRBV9	TGTGCCAGCAGCGTAGTCGGGGAAAGCAATCAGCCCCAGCATTTT	CASSVVGESNQPQHF
.	few	TRBJ2-1	TRBV7-9	TGTGCCAGCAGCTTAGCTACGGACTTTCAGAATCCGAATGAGCAGTTCTTC	CASSLATDFQNPNEQFF
.	.	TRBJ1-2	TRBV7-9	TGTGCCAGCAGTCCGGCAGGTACAACCCCGCCGGGCACCTTC	CASSPAGTTPPGTF
TRBD2	.	TRBJ2-5	TRBV20-1	TGCAGTGCTAGAGATCGGACTAGCGGGAGAGAGACCCAGTACTTC	CSARDRTSGRETQYF
TRBD2	.	TRBJ2-7	TRBV7-2	TGTGCCAGCAGCCCCGCGGGGGGCCGGACCTACGAGCAGTACTTC	CASSPAGGRTYEQYF
.	.	TRBJ2-1	TRBV20-1	TGCAGTGCTAGACGGCTAGTCAGTAATGAGCAGTTCTTC	CSARRLVSNEQFF
.	many	TRBJ1-1	TRBV10-3	TGTGCCATCCGTGGGGAGGCGGGCATGAACACTGAAGCTTTCTTT	CAIRGEAGMNTEAFF
.	many	TRBJ2-1	TRBV11-2	TGTGCCAGCAGCTTGACAGGCAATGAGCAGTTCTTC	CASSLTGNEQFF
TRBD1	.	TRBJ2-3	TRBV20-1	TGCAGTGCTAGAGATCCAGGACAGGGCAGCACAGATACGCAGTATTTT	CSARDPGQGSTDTQYF
TRBD1	.	TRBJ2-7	TRBV5-1	TGCGCCAGCGGGCTAGGACAGGAAGGCTACGAGCAGTACTTC	CASGLGQEGYEQYF
TRBD1	few	TRBJ2-1	TRBV20-1	TGCAGTGCAGAAAACCGGGACAGGGGCCCGTACAATGAGCAGTTCTTC	CSAENRDRGPYNEQFF
.	.	TRBJ2-2	TRBV28	TGTGCCAGCAGTTTATCAGACCCGAACACCGGGGAGCTGTTTTTT	CASSLSDPNTGELFF
TRBD2	.	TRBJ2-1	TRBV6-2/TRBV6-3	TGTGCCAGCAGTTATGGGCTAGCGGGAGAGACCCAGTTCTTC	CASSYGLAGETQFF
.	.	TRBJ2-3	TRBV20-1	TGCAGTGCTCGCTCGGGATTCGGTGGAGATACGCAGTATTTT	CSARSGFGGDTQYF
.	few	TRBJ2-1	TRBV28	TGTGCCAGCAGTTGGGCGCGTCGGTCCATGGAGCAGTTCTTC	CASSWARRSMEQFF
TRBD2	.	TRBJ2-1	TRBV2	TGTGCCAGCGGCAGGGCTAGCGGGAGAGCCGCCTCCTACAATGAGCAGTTCTTC	CASGRASGRAASYNEQFF
TRBD2	.	TRBJ2-1	TRBV6-6	TGTGCCAGCAGTTGGGCTAGGGGAGGGAATGAGCAGTTCTTC	CASSWARGGNEQFF
TRBD1	.	TRBJ1-2	TRBV28	TGTGCCAGCAGTCCCCGACAGGGGTACTATGGCTACACCTTC	CASSPRQGYYGYTF
.	.	TRBJ2-1	TRBV19	TGTGCCAGTAGTACCACCGGTGTGTACAATGAGCAGTTCTTC	CASSTTGVYNEQFF
TRBD1	.	TRBJ2-3	TRBV29-1	TGCAGCGGTAACAGGGGGATCACAGATACGCAGTATTTT	CSGNRGITDTQYF
.	.	TRBJ2-1	TRBV6-4	TGTGCCAGCAGTGAAGTACCCTTCGACGGGCTCCATGAGCAGTTCTTC	CASSEVPFDGLHEQFF
.	many	TRBJ2-4	TRBV20-1	TGCAGTGCTAGCAGGGGAGCCAAAAACATTCAGTACTTC	CSASRGAKNIQYF
.	.	TRBJ2-7	TRBV25-1	TGTGCCTGCAGTCTCCGGGGTGAGCAGTACTTC	CACSLRGEQYF
TRBD1	.	TRBJ1-5	TRBV28	TGTGCCAGCAGTTTATCGACAGGGGTCGGACAGCCCCAGCATTTT	CASSLSTGVGQPQHF
TRBD1	.	TRBJ2-1	TRBV7-3	TGTGCCAGCAGCTCGAGGGACAGAAGGAATGAGCAGTTCTTC	CASSSRDRRNEQFF
.	.	TRBJ2-6	TRBV25-1	TGTGCCAGCAGTGAATGGGTGTCCGGGGCCAACGTCCTGACTTTC	CASSEWVSGANVLTF
.	.	TRBJ1-6	TRBV12-3/TRBV12-4	TGTGCCAGCAGTTTGGGTTCGAACCGTTCACCCCTCCACTTT	CASSLGSNRSPLHF
.	.	TRBJ2-7	TRBV11-2	TGTGCCAGCAGCTCCCAACTAGTGTTAGATGGCTACGAGCAGTACTTC	CASSSQLVLDGYEQYF
.	.	TRBJ1-1	TRBV10-3	TGTGCCGCCCTTGGGTTAAGGGGGGACACTGAAGCTTTCTTT	CAALGLRGDTEAFF
.	many	TRBJ2-1	TRBV12-3/TRBV12-4	TGTGCCAGCAGTTCCTACAATGAGCAGTTCTTC	CASSSYNEQFF
TRBD2	.	TRBJ2-1	TRBV10-3	TGTGCCACTACTCTCGCTAGCGGGAATGGTGGTGAGCAGTTCTTC	CATTLASGNGGEQFF
.	.	TRBJ1-1	TRBV29-1	TGCAGCGTTGAAGAGGTAAGGACTGAAGCTTTCTTT	CSVEEVRTEAFF
TRBD2	.	TRBJ2-7	TRBV7-2	TGTGCCAGCAGCGTAGCGGGAGCCCACGAGCAGTACTTC	CASSVAGAHEQYF